Shown below are 26 T cell receptor beta chains from a single sample sequenced in a study of T cell changes during pregnancy in multiple sclerosis (dated by TCRdb to 2018 to 2020). Library preparation was by the immunoSEQ multiplex PCR assay. TCRdb obtained this table from immuneACCESS and retained in-frame rearrangements with V and J assigned. These tables miss some clones; where compared with another copy, unresolved V genes account for less than half of the shortfall, and the remainder is unexplained. This sample has tens of thousands of clones in its table, and around 90% of those were observed once. Around 1.7% of the sample belongs to the ten largest clones. The sequenced sample was peripheral blood, obtained in the first trimester of pregnancy. Receptors originate from a female donor in good health, enrolled as a control in a pregnancy study.

The CDR3 sequence is CASSLGTGSTEAFF. DNA for the CDR3: TGTGCCAGCAGTTTAGGTACGGGGAGCACTGAAGCTTTCTTT. J is TRBJ1-1 and V is TRBV27; D is unclear. CDR1 MNHEY and CDR2 SMNVEV come from the germline V gene (reference sequence). The CDR3 spans 14 residues. V dropped 2 bases and J dropped 4 bases, with 11 bases sitting between them.

The chain recombines TRBV7-2 with TRBJ2-3; perhaps TRBD2 as D (6 bases). V lost 1 base and J 2 bases, leaving 13 bases between the germline ends. CDR3 size: 16 residues. In germline, CDR1 is SGHTA, CDR2 FQGNSA. The CDR3 spells CASSLVGRGNTDTQYF. As DNA, the CDR3 is TGTGCCAGCAGCTTAGTGGGGCGGGGAAACACAGATACGCAGTATTTT.

The J gene is TRBJ1-1, the V gene TRBV11-2; D is ambiguous. Trimming shortened V by 4 bases and J by 1 base, and 10 bases separated the two germline ends. This CDR3 has 14 amino acids. Germline V gene lookup returns CDR1 SGHAT and CDR2 FQNNGV. CDR3: CASSSPRGNTEAFF. For the CDR3, the DNA is TGTGCCAGCAGCTCCCCGCGGGGGAACACTGAAGCTTTCTTT.

The rearrangement uses TRBV6-5 and TRBJ1-2, with 7 bases lining up with TRBD1. The CDR3 has 16 residues. The ends lost 2 bases at V and 7 bases at J; junction bases unmatched: 13. The V gene's germline CDR1 is MNHEY and CDR2 SVGAGI. For the CDR3, the DNA is TGTGCCAGCAGTTACGACCTCGAACAGGGGTCTTCTGGCTACACCTTC. It codes for CASSYDLEQGSSGYTF.

CDR3 region: CASSTRLAGGETQYF. CDR3 in DNA: TGTGCCAGCAGTACGAGACTAGCGGGGGGAGAGACCCAGTACTTC. The chain is built from TRBV25-1 and TRBJ2-5; 13 positions match TRBD2. This CDR3 is built from 15 residues. CDR1 and CDR2 (germline): MGHDK, SYGVNS. The V gene end was trimmed by 5 bases and the J gene end by 4 bases; junction bases not matched to a gene: 4.

The gene calls are TRBV5-8 and TRBJ2-5; TRBD1 matches 9 bases. V lost 3 bases, J lost 4 bases, and 7 bases stayed unmatched. The CDR3 totals 15 residues. Germline assignment: CDR1 SGHTS and CDR2 YDEGEE. In nucleotides, the CDR3 is TGTGCCAGCAGCTCGTACAGGGGGCGAGGAGAGACCCAGTACTTC. It translates to CASSSYRGRGETQYF.

This clone was seen more than once but under ten times. The chain links TRBV9 to TRBJ1-6; D is unclear. The CDR3 runs 16 residues. The V gene's germline CDR1 is SGDLS and CDR2 YYNGEE. Trimming stripped 0 bases from V and 3 bases from J, with 10 bases between. CDR3 amino acids: CASSVDGNFYNSPLHF. The CDR3 DNA reads as TGTGCCAGCAGCGTAGATGGCAATTTCTATAATTCACCCCTCCACTTT.

In this sample, this clone turned up a few times. V and J are TRBV9 and TRBJ2-6; 8 nucleotides align to TRBD1. The CDR3 runs to 14 residues. Germline CDR1 and CDR2: SGDLS and YYNGEE. Germline trimming cut 7 bases from V and 0 bases from J; bases unmatched to any gene: 0. In nucleotides, the CDR3 is TGTGCCAGCGACAGGGGCTCTGGGGCCAACGTCCTGACTTTC. Protein sequence: CASDRGSGANVLTF.

V and J are TRBV2 and TRBJ1-6; the match to TRBD1 covers 8 bases. CDR1 and CDR2 from the germline V gene are SNHLY and FYNNEI. The J segment lost 6 bases and the V segment lost 3 bases, leaving 7 bases of the junction unmatched. The CDR3 is 16 amino acids. Here the CDR3 reads CASSEGRGQGNSPLHF. The CDR3 DNA follows: TGTGCCAGCAGTGAGGGCAGGGGGCAGGGTAATTCACCCCTCCACTTT.

The V gene is TRBV4-1, the J gene TRBJ1-1; 8 bases are shared with TRBD1. The CDR3 loop spans 14 amino acids. V shed 3 bases, J shed 3 bases, and the junction held 3 bases outside the gene matches. Germline CDR1 reads MGHRA; CDR2 reads YSYEKL. The CDR3 coding sequence is TGCGCCAGCAGCCAGGGGACAGGAGACACTGAAGCTTTCTTT. Translating it yields CASSQGTGDTEAFF.

The rearrangement joins TRBV5-5 to TRBJ2-3; no reliable D call. CDR1 is SGHKS and CDR2 is YYEKEE in the germline V gene (reference sequence). This CDR3 is built from 14 residues. V was clipped by 3 bases and J by 3 bases, with 11 bases between them. Here the CDR3 reads CASSYATETDTQYF. The CDR3 DNA reads TGTGCCAGCAGCTACGCCACAGAGACAGATACGCAGTATTTT.

Only a few counts were recorded for this clone. The chain couples TRBV6-5 to TRBJ1-2; D unclear. Deletions cut 6 bases from V and 5 bases from J, with 7 bases between. Looked up from germline, CDR1 is MNHEY and CDR2 is SVGAGI. This CDR3 region has 11 residues. CDR3 loop: CASREGYGYTF. The CDR3 DNA reads TGTGCCAGCAGGGAGGGATATGGCTACACCTTC.

This chain joins TRBV11-2 and TRBJ2-7; D might be TRBD2 (6 bases). The V gene's germline CDR1 is SGHAT and CDR2 FQNNGV. The CDR3 consists of 16 residues. The V end lost 3 bases, the J end lost 3 bases, and 18 bases lay between the germline ends. The CDR3 DNA reads as TGTGCCAGCAGCTTTTCGGGAGTGGGGCCAATCTACGAGCAGTACTTC. It translates to CASSFSGVGPIYEQYF.

The chain uses TRBV9 and TRBJ2-2; unclear D gene. Trimming stripped 2 bases from V and 6 bases from J, with 11 bases between. There are 14 residues in the CDR3. The germline gives CDR1 SGDLS, CDR2 YYNGEE. CDR3 region: CASSVSESPGELFF. The CDR3 region has the DNA TGTGCCAGCAGCGTGTCTGAGTCACCCGGGGAGCTGTTTTTT.

The chain employs TRBV7-8 and TRBJ2-7; TRBD1 matches at 8 bases. V trimming: 5 bases; J trimming: 2 bases; junction bases outside the gene matches: 5. Germline assignment: CDR1 SGHVS and CDR2 FQNEAQ. The CDR3 has 14 amino acids. CDR3 sequence: CASSPRDRTYEQYF. The CDR3, as DNA: TGTGCCAGCAGCCCACGGGACAGGACCTACGAGCAGTACTTC.

In nucleotides, the CDR3 is TGCGCCAGCAGCCAAGACCTGGGCAGGGAAGGCACTGAAGCTTTCTTT. Amino acids: CASSQDLGREGTEAFF. The chain recombines TRBV4-1 with TRBJ1-1; a weak D match, TRBD1 (5 bases). Trimming left V 0 bases short and J 4 bases short, with 15 bases between. This CDR3 is 16 amino acids long. The germline CDR1 and CDR2 sequences are MGHRA and YSYEKL.

The chain links TRBV9 to TRBJ1-4; a possible D gene is TRBD1 (5 bases). Germline lookup yields CDR1 SGDLS and CDR2 YYNGEE. This CDR3 spans 15 amino acids. V was shortened by 4 bases and J by 5 bases, with 15 bases between the two germline ends. The chain's CDR3 is CASSHSPTVNEKLFF. In DNA, the CDR3 is TGTGCCAGCAGCCACTCCCCGACAGTGAATGAAAAACTGTTTTTT.

CDR3 coding DNA: TGTGCCAGCAGCCAATCCGACAGGGTAGGGGAAAAACTGTTTTTT. This translates into CASSQSDRVGEKLFF. V and J are TRBV4-2 and TRBJ1-4, with TRBD1 matching 7 bases. CDR1 and CDR2 from the germline V gene are LGHNA and YNFKEQ. The CDR3 loop spans 15 amino acids. J was trimmed by 8 bases and V by 2 bases; bases with no gene match: 8.

This clone has just one count. The rearrangement joins TRBV5-4 to TRBJ2-2; D ambiguous. The CDR3 length is 13 residues. CDR1 and CDR2 (germline): SGHNT, YYREEE (reference sequence). V was trimmed by 2 bases and J by 1 base, leaving 3 bases between them. This CDR3 is CASSFKNTGELFF. Written as DNA, the CDR3 is TGTGCCAGCAGCTTTAAGAACACCGGGGAGCTGTTTTTT.

The chain carries TRBV10-3 and TRBJ1-2, with D perhaps TRBD1 (6 bases). The CDR3 length is 14 residues. Germline CDR1 ENHRY, CDR2 SYGVKD. Trimming shortened V by 0 bases and J by 12 bases, and 17 bases separated the two germline ends. CDR3 nucleotide sequence: TGTGCCATCAGTGAGTCGAATTTGGGGGCGGTACACACCTTC. It encodes CAISESNLGAVHTF.

The chain employs TRBV7-2 and TRBJ1-6; weak D call: TRBD1 (6 bases). The germline V gene has CDR1 SGHTA and CDR2 FQGNSA. The CDR3 is 13 residues long. Deletions cut 7 bases from V and 11 bases from J, with 15 bases between. The CDR3 DNA reads as TGTGCCAGCACCTCAGGGGTTCCGACACCCCTCCACTTT. This translates into CASTSGVPTPLHF.

V usage is TRBV5-4 and J usage is TRBJ2-3; D not resolved. Germline CDR1 reads SGHNT; CDR2 reads YYREEE (reference sequence). This CDR3 region has 12 residues. V was clipped by 2 bases and J by 4 bases, with 5 bases between them. The CDR3 reads CASSFEADTQYF. CDR3 in DNA: TGTGCCAGCAGCTTTGAGGCAGATACGCAGTATTTT. The whole variable domain, filled in from reference TRBV5-4 and TRBJ2-3, reads ETGVTQSPTHLIKTRGQQVTLRCSSQSGHNTVSWYQQALGQGPQFIFQYYREEENGRGNFPPRFSGLQFPNYSSELNVNALELDDSALYLCASSFEADTQYFGPGTRLTVL.

The rearrangement uses TRBV4-1 and TRBJ2-7; D perhaps matches TRBD1 (6 bases). The V end lost 5 bases, the J end lost 1 base, and 9 bases lay between the germline ends. CDR1 is MGHRA and CDR2 is YSYEKL in the germline V gene. This CDR3 contains 13 residues. Written as DNA, the CDR3 is TGCGCCAGCAGCAAGGGGGATTCCTACGAGCAGTACTTC. Translation: CASSKGDSYEQYF.

This sequence joins TRBV9 and TRBJ2-7; 10 bases are a match to TRBD1. This CDR3 has 16 amino acids. Per the germline V gene, CDR1 is SGDLS and CDR2 is YYNGEE. After removal of 3 bases from V and 6 bases from J, the junction contained 12 bases not matched to a gene. The CDR3 DNA is TGTGCCAGCAGCGGCGGGTGGGGGACAGGGGAGTCCGAGCAGTACTTC. This sequence encodes CASSGGWGTGESEQYF.

The chain recombines TRBV6-5 with TRBJ1-2; a weak D match, TRBD1 (6 bases). In germline, CDR1 is MNHEY, CDR2 SVGAGI. This CDR3 is 13 amino acids long. V dropped 6 bases and J dropped 3 bases, with 11 bases sitting between them. The DNA of the CDR3 is TGTGCCAGCAGCCAGACAGGCCACTATGGCTACACCTTC. It translates to CASSQTGHYGYTF.

The CDR3 here is CASSPRTGEDIQYF. The CDR3 region has the DNA TGTGCCAGCAGCCCCCGGACAGGGGAGGACATTCAGTACTTC. The chain combines TRBV7-9 with TRBJ2-4; 9 bases are shared with TRBD1. Germline CDR1 reads SEHNR; CDR2 reads FQNEAQ (reference sequence). J lost 8 bases, V lost 5 bases, and 7 bases had no gene match. CDR3 size: 14 residues.